The next 11 T cell receptor beta chains were all read from a single sample in a study of T-cell memory formation after mild COVID-19. TCRdb re-derived calls from the 5' RACE reads in MiXCR, one entry per CDR3 protein. The table includes approximately 500,000 distinct CDR3 sequences, 20% to 30% detected once. The sequenced sample consisted of PBMCs or a T cell subset sorted from them (not recorded which). The receptors originated from an adult woman who had mild COVID-19 (a few samples of this study predate the infection). Cell type and time point are not known.

V and J are TRBV9 and TRBJ1-6; no clear D gene. The V and J ends lost 0 bases and 0 bases respectively, with 10 bases between them. Per germline, CDR1 SGDLS and CDR2 YYNGEE. The CDR3 consists of 17 residues. The DNA of the CDR3 is TGTGCCAGCAGCGTAGAGGGAAGTAGCTCCTATAATTCACCCCTCCACTTT. This encodes CASSVEGSSSYNSPLHF. Using reference TRBV9 and TRBJ1-6 for the parts outside the CDR3, the full variable domain is DSGVTQTPKHLITATGQRVTLRCSPRSGDLSVYWYQQSLDQGLQFLIQYYNGEERAKGNILERFSAQQFPDLHSELNLSSLELGDSALYFCASSVEGSSSYNSPLHFGNGTRLTVT.

The gene calls are TRBV6-5 and TRBJ1-5, with unresolved D. Trimming shortened V by 5 bases and J by 2 bases, and 7 bases separated the two germline ends. Per the germline V gene, CDR1 is MNHEY and CDR2 is SVGAGI. The CDR3 runs 13 residues. The CDR3: CASSRGRNQPQHF. The CDR3 region has the DNA TGTGCCAGCAGTCGAGGGCGCAATCAGCCCCAGCATTTT.

This clonotype turned up a few times. The chain joins TRBV12-3 or TRBV12-4 to TRBJ2-5; TRBD2 matches at 8 bases. Trimming took 6 bases from V and 4 from J; bases not matched to a gene: 10. The CDR3 spans 15 residues. CDR3 sequence: CASSLIGGGGETQYF. CDR3 DNA: TGTGCCAGCAGCCTCATCGGGGGGGGAGGAGAGACCCAGTACTTC.

J is TRBJ2-7 and V is TRBV18; no definite D call. The CDR3 is 14 amino acids. Germline CDR1 is KGHSH and CDR2 is LQKENI. The V end was cut by 5 bases, the J end by 2 bases, with 13 bases between. CDR3 amino acids: CASSSRSGPYEQYF. The DNA for the CDR3 is TGTGCCAGCTCATCACGGTCGGGCCCCTACGAGCAGTACTTC.

The rearrangement joins TRBV24-1 to TRBJ2-4, with 9 bases lining up with TRBD1. Germline V CDR1 and CDR2: KGHDR, SFDVKD. This CDR3 is 12 amino acids long. V gave up 7 bases and J gave up 8 bases; unmatched junction bases: 2. The CDR3 sequence is CATSDRGDIQYF. In DNA, the CDR3 is TGTGCCACCAGCGACAGGGGGGACATTCAGTACTTC.

V gene TRBV5-5 combines with J gene TRBJ2-1, with TRBD1 matching 12 bases. V dropped 3 bases and J dropped 8; count of bases not matched to a gene: 6. CDR1 and CDR2 (germline): SGHKS, YYEKEE (reference sequence). This CDR3 has 15 residues. CDR3 DNA: TGTGCCAGCAGCTGGGGGACAGGGGGCGGGTATGAGCAGTTCTTC. This sequence encodes CASSWGTGGGYEQFF.

This clonotype appeared a few times. A much larger clone lies a single base off, so this may be a read error. V and J are TRBV7-2 and TRBJ2-5; D unclear. CDR3 length equals 13 residues. CDR1 and CDR2 from the germline V gene are SGHTA and FQGNSA. V shed 4 bases and J shed 1 base, with 7 bases lying between them. The CDR3, as DNA: TGTGCCAGCAGCTCCAGCGCCCAAGAGACCCAGTACTTC. Translating it yields CASSSSAQETQYF.

This clonotype was seen many times. This rearrangement joins TRBV7-9 to TRBJ1-4, with D unresolved. Trimming left V 5 bases short and J 13 bases short, with 14 bases between. This CDR3 comprises 12 residues. Germline V gene lookup returns CDR1 SEHNR and CDR2 FQNEAQ (reference sequence). The CDR3: CASSPAGGRLFF. The CDR3 DNA sequence: TGTGCCAGCAGCCCAGCGGGTGGGAGACTGTTTTTT.

This clonotype came up a few times. The V and J genes are TRBV5-1 and TRBJ1-6; no definite D call. CDR3 length: 14 amino acids. Germline V gives CDR1 SGHRS, CDR2 YFSETQ. V lost 1 base, J lost 3 bases, and 5 bases lay in between. The CDR3 DNA is TGCGCCAGCAGCTTGACAGACTATAATTCACCCCTCCACTTT. This translates into CASSLTDYNSPLHF.

The V gene is TRBV6-2 or TRBV6-3, the J gene TRBJ2-7; maybe TRBD1 (5 bases). The ends were cut back, 6 bases at V and 2 bases at J, with 20 bases in the middle. This CDR3 has 16 residues. Germline assignment: CDR1 MNHEY and CDR2 SVGEGT. CDR3 protein: CASSPWRTNLAYEQYF. CDR3 DNA sequence: TGTGCCAGCAGCCCGTGGCGGACAAACCTGGCCTACGAGCAGTACTTC.

There are many counts of this clonotype. J is TRBJ2-3 and V is TRBV10-3; D is unresolved. V was clipped by 3 bases and J by 0 bases, with 10 bases between them. The CDR3 extends over 15 amino acids. CDR1 and CDR2 (germline): ENHRY, SYGVKD. The CDR3 sequence: CAISDKPTSTDTQYF. DNA for the CDR3: TGTGCCATCAGTGATAAACCGACAAGCACAGATACGCAGTATTTT.